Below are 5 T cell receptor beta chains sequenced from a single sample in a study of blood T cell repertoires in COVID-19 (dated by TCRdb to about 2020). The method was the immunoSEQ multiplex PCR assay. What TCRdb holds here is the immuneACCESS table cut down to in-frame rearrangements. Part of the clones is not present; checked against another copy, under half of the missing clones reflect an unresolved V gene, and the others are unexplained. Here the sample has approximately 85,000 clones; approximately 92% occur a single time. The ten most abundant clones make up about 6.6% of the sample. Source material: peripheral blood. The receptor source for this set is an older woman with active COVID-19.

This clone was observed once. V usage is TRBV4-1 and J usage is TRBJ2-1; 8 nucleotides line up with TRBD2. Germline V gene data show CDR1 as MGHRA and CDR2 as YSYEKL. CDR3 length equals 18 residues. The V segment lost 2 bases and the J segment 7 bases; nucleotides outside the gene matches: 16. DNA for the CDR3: TGCGCCAGCAGCCAATTCACTAGCGGAGAGGTTTGGGTGAATGAGCAGTTCTTC. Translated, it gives CASSQFTSGEVWVNEQFF.

The CDR3 protein is CASRQGEQPQHF. DNA of the CDR3: TGTGCCAGCAGACAGGGAGAACAGCCCCAGCATTTT. V is TRBV6-5 and J is TRBJ1-5; a possible D gene is TRBD1 (6 bases). This CDR3 has 12 residues. Germline V lookup: CDR1 MNHEY, CDR2 SVGAGI. V lost 6 bases to trimming and J lost 7 bases, with 10 bases between them.

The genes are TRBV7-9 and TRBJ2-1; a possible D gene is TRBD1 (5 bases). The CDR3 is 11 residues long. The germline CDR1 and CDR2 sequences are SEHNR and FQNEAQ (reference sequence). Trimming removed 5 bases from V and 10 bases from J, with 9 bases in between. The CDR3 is CASSRRTEQFF. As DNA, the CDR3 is TGTGCCAGCAGCCGTAGGACAGAGCAGTTCTTC.

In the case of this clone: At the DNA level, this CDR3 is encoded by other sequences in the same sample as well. The CDR3 region has the DNA TGTGCTAGTGGTTTGGACAGGGGCTACGAGCAGTACTTC. Translated, it gives CASGLDRGYEQYF. J is TRBJ2-7 and V is TRBV12-5, with 7 nucleotides matching TRBD1. Germline V gene data show CDR1 as LGHNT and CDR2 as FRNRAP. The CDR3 runs to 13 residues. The junction had 0 bases not matched to a gene; V was cut back by 1 base and J by 3 bases.

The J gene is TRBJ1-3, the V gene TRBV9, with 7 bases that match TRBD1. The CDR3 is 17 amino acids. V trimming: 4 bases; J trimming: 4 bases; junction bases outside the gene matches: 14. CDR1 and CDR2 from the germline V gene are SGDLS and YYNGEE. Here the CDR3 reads CASSREGGGTAGNTIYF. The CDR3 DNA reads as TGTGCCAGCAGCCGTGAGGGGGGCGGGACAGCCGGAAACACCATATATTTT.